Below, 21 T cell receptor beta chains from the same sample are listed, as sequenced in a study of T-cell reconstitution after alpha-beta-depleted transplantation in children. Unique molecular identifiers were incorporated into the prepared TCRbeta library. MiXCR was run by TCRdb on the PCR reads, yielding one entry per CDR3 protein. The data show some 440,000 distinct CDR3 sequences, with around 15% seen just once and 29% held by the top ten. The source was PBMCs, mostly from graft donor cells, collected 360 days after TCRalphabeta/CD19-depleted stem cell transplant. The receptors stem from a boy in the first two years of life who had a stem cell transplant for Wiskott-Aldrich syndrome, so the T cells may come from the graft donor.

This clonotype was seen a few times. The chain links TRBV7-9 to TRBJ1-1; D is unresolved. The CDR3 spans 12 residues. Between the trimmed V and J ends, which lost 3 bases and 7 bases, there was a span of 9 bases. CDR1 is SEHNR and CDR2 is FQNEAQ in the germline V gene (reference sequence). The CDR3 sequence is CASSLDRNEAFF. The CDR3 nucleotides read TGTGCCAGCAGCTTGGATCGCAATGAAGCTTTCTTT.

There are many counts of this clonotype. The chain carries TRBV5-1 and TRBJ2-1; 9 nucleotides align to TRBD2. V dropped 0 bases and J dropped 8; count of bases not matched to a gene: 9. The V gene's germline CDR1 is SGHRS and CDR2 YFSETQ. The CDR3 totals 16 residues. CDR3 sequence (DNA): TGCGCCAGCAGCTTGGCGGGGGGTAGCGGGAGCTATGAGCAGTTCTTC. Its protein product is CASSLAGGSGSYEQFF.

This clonotype was seen more than once but under ten times. This chain joins TRBV6-2 or TRBV6-3 and TRBJ2-3; a weak D match, TRBD2 (5 bases). CDR1 and CDR2 (germline): MNHEY, SVGEGT. Trimming removed 8 bases at V and 6 bases at J, with 12 bases between. This CDR3 has 12 residues. The CDR3, as DNA: TGTGCCAGCGCGGAGAGGGTGGATACGCAGTATTTT. The encoded protein is CASAERVDTQYF.

This chain links TRBV7-9 with TRBJ1-1; D remains ambiguous. CDR1 is SEHNR and CDR2 is FQNEAQ in the germline V gene (reference sequence). The CDR3 spans 14 residues. V was cut by 2 bases and J by 11 bases, with 18 bases left in between. The CDR3 bases are TGTGCCAGCAGCTTACCTTGGGTAGGTGGAAGGGCTTTCTTT. This translates into CASSLPWVGGRAFF.

The J gene is TRBJ1-2, the V gene TRBV10-1; 7 bases map to TRBD1. Germline values: CDR1 WNHNN, CDR2 SYGVQD (reference sequence). The CDR3 runs 13 residues. The V segment lost 5 bases and the J segment 3 bases; nucleotides outside the gene matches: 3. Here the CDR3 DNA reads TGCGCCAGCAGTCGGGACAGAGACTATGGCTACACCTTC. Protein sequence: CASSRDRDYGYTF.

This chain uses TRBV28 with TRBJ1-5; D not resolved. V was pared by 3 bases and J by 3 bases, with 9 bases between. The germline V gene has CDR1 MDHEN and CDR2 SYDVKM. The CDR3 consists of 14 residues. The CDR3 is CASSLAGFNQPQHF. In nucleotides, the CDR3 is TGTGCCAGCAGTTTGGCAGGTTTCAATCAGCCCCAGCATTTT. Full variable domain (outside the CDR3, taken from reference TRBV28 and TRBJ1-5): DVKVTQSSRYLVKRTGEKVFLECVQDMDHENMFWYRQDPGLGLRLIYFSYDVKMKEKGDIPEGYSVSREKKERFSLILESASTNQTSMYLCASSLAGFNQPQHFGDGTRLSIL.

The gene calls are TRBV7-6 and TRBJ2-2; 9 nucleotides match TRBD2. V dropped 5 bases and J dropped 7; count of bases not matched to a gene: 11. CDR1 and CDR2 (germline): SGHVS, FNYEAQ. The CDR3 totals 16 residues. The chain's CDR3 is CASSIIAGGQSGELFF. The CDR3 DNA reads as TGTGCCAGCAGCATAATCGCGGGGGGGCAGAGCGGGGAGCTGTTTTTT.

This clonotype was picked up a small number of times. This chain connects TRBV24-1 to TRBJ2-2, with 9 bases identical to TRBD1. The CDR3 has 16 residues. The J segment lost 7 bases and the V segment lost 3 bases, leaving 8 bases of the junction unmatched. Germline V lookup: CDR1 KGHDR, CDR2 SFDVKD. Here the CDR3 reads CATSDPGTGRGGELFF. DNA for the CDR3: TGTGCCACCAGTGATCCCGGGACAGGGAGAGGCGGGGAGCTGTTTTTT.

This chain connects TRBV20-1 to TRBJ2-7; 7 bases fit TRBD1. The CDR3 is made up of 11 amino acids. CDR1 and CDR2 from the germline V gene are DFQATT and SNEGSKA (reference sequence). V trimming: 2 bases; J trimming: 5 bases; junction bases outside the gene matches: 0. CDR3 amino acids: CSARQGDEQYF. The CDR3, as DNA: TGCAGTGCTAGACAGGGGGACGAGCAGTACTTC.

This clonotype was recorded at least ten times. The J gene is TRBJ1-5, the V gene TRBV21-1. TRBV21-1 is recorded as a pseudogene. CDR3 size: 12 residues. CDR3 nucleotide sequence: TGTGCCAGCAGCATTGGTGATCAGCCCCAGCATTTT. Translated: CASSIGDQPQHF.

The chain couples TRBV18 to TRBJ1-2, with TRBD1 identical over 10 bases. The CDR3 spans 14 residues. Germline V gives CDR1 KGHSH, CDR2 LQKENI. Trimming cost V 11 bases and J 3 bases; bases outside gene matches: 9. The CDR3 here is CAGRPGTGDYGYTF. CDR3 DNA: TGTGCCGGGCGACCCGGGACAGGGGACTATGGCTACACCTTC.

V and J are TRBV5-1 and TRBJ2-5; 9 nucleotides line up with TRBD1. The germline gives CDR1 SGHRS, CDR2 YFSETQ. With 4 bases clipped from V and 3 bases from J, the junction kept 4 bases outside the gene matches. This CDR3 has 14 residues. The CDR3 DNA follows: TGCGCCAGCAGCGTAACAGGGGGCGAAGAGACCCAGTACTTC. This encodes CASSVTGGEETQYF.

This chain links TRBV19 with TRBJ2-2, with TRBD2 identical over 7 bases. Germline CDR1 and CDR2: LNHDA and SQIVND (reference sequence). With 7 bases clipped from V and 0 bases from J, the junction kept 8 bases outside the gene matches. This CDR3 is 16 amino acids long. The CDR3 DNA is TGTGCCAGTATTCCCTCGACTAGCCCGAACACCGGGGAGCTGTTTTTT. Its protein is CASIPSTSPNTGELFF.

This clonotype was detected only a few times. The chain joins TRBV7-9 to TRBJ1-6; D ambiguous. Per the germline V gene, CDR1 is SEHNR and CDR2 is FQNEAQ (reference sequence). The V end lost 5 bases, the J end lost 6 bases, and 14 bases lay between the germline ends. The CDR3 is 15 amino acids. CDR3 loop: CASSPQTVPNSPLHF. DNA for the CDR3: TGTGCCAGCAGCCCGCAGACTGTTCCTAATTCACCCCTCCACTTT.

This clonotype was found a few times. The chain combines TRBV20-1 with TRBJ2-4; tentative D call: TRBD2 (5 bases). The CDR3 contains 15 residues. The V and J ends lost 6 bases and 2 bases respectively, with 17 bases between them. Germline assignment: CDR1 DFQATT and CDR2 SNEGSKA (reference sequence). CDR3 nucleotide sequence: TGCAGTGCCAGGACTGAGAGAATATCCAAAAACATTCAGTACTTC. The encoded protein is CSARTERISKNIQYF.

A few counts support this clonotype. The chain combines TRBV20-1 with TRBJ2-4; a weak D match, TRBD1 (5 bases). The length of the CDR3 is 14 residues. Germline CDR1 and CDR2: DFQATT and SNEGSKA (reference sequence). V was shortened by 6 bases and J by 1 base, with 13 bases between the two germline ends. Here the CDR3 DNA reads TGCAGTGCGCCGGTAGGGGTGGCCAAAAACATTCAGTACTTC. This encodes CSAPVGVAKNIQYF.

V gene TRBV30 combines with J gene TRBJ1-3, with D unclear. Looked up from germline, CDR1 is GTSNPN and CDR2 is SVGIG (reference sequence). This CDR3 region has 12 residues. V lost 1 base and J lost 4, with 5 bases in between. The CDR3 protein is CAWSAGGNTIYF. CDR3 bases: TGTGCCTGGAGTGCGGGCGGAAACACCATATATTTT.

CDR3 sequence reads: CASSPRVAGSFNEQFF. The CDR3 nucleotides are TGTGCCAGCAGCCCCCGAGTAGCGGGCTCTTTCAATGAGCAGTTCTTC. The V gene is TRBV3-1, the J gene TRBJ2-1; 7 bases are a match to TRBD2. The CDR3 is made up of 16 amino acids. Looked up from germline, CDR1 is LGHDT and CDR2 is YNNKEL (reference sequence). V was clipped by 4 bases and J by 6 bases; unmatched bases: 12.

J is TRBJ1-3 and V is TRBV18, with TRBD1 as a possible D gene (5 bases). The CDR3 loop spans 17 amino acids. Germline lookup yields CDR1 KGHSH and CDR2 LQKENI. Trimming cost V 4 bases and J 0 bases, with 16 bases left between them. CDR3 in DNA: TGTGCCAGCTCACAAACAGGACATCTAAGCTCTGGAAACACCATATATTTT. It translates to CASSQTGHLSSGNTIYF. The complete variable domain, with remaining parts taken from reference TRBV18 and TRBJ1-3, reads NAGVMQNPRHLVRRRGQEARLRCSPMKGHSHVYWYRQLPEEGLKFMVYLQKENIIDESGMPKERFSAEFPKEGPSILRIQQVVRGDSAAYFCASSQTGHLSSGNTIYFGEGSWLTVV.

The table lists this clonotype with a few counts. The J gene is TRBJ2-5, the V gene TRBV5-1; 12 bases are shared with TRBD2. Germline V gene lookup returns CDR1 SGHRS and CDR2 YFSETQ. V trimming: 8 bases; J trimming: 5 bases; junction bases outside the gene matches: 10. The CDR3 is 15 residues long. The DNA for the CDR3 is TGCGCCAGTCACAAGACTAGCGGGAGAATTGAGACCCAGTACTTC. Translation gives CASHKTSGRIETQYF.

The gene calls are TRBV6-1 and TRBJ2-7, with a weak D call TRBD1 (5 bases). Germline CDR1 MNHNS, CDR2 SASEGT. The CDR3 runs 16 residues. V shed 6 bases and J shed 0 bases, with 18 bases lying between them. The CDR3 loop reads CASRPQGWGFSYEQYF. Here the CDR3 DNA reads TGTGCCAGCAGACCTCAGGGATGGGGATTCTCCTACGAGCAGTACTTC.